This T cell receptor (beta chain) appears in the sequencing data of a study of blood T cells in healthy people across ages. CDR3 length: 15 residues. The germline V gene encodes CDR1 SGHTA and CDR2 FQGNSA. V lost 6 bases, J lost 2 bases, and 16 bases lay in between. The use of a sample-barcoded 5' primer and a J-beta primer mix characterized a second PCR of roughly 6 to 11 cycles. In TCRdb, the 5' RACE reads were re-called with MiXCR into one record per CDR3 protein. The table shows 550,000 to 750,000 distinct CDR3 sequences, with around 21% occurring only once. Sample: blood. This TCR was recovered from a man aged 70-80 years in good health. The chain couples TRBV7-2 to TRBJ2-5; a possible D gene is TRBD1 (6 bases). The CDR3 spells CASSHRVSGQETQYF. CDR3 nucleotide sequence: TGTGCCAGCAGTCACAGGGTATCGGGACAAGAGACCCAGTACTTC. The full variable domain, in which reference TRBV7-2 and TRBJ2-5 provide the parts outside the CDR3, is GAGVSQSPSNKVTEKGKDVELRCDPISGHTALYWYRQSLGQGLEFLIYFQGNSAPDKSGLPSDRFSAERTGGSVSTLTIQRTQQEDSAVYLCASSHRVSGQETQYFGPGTRLLVL.